This passage covers 30 T cell receptor beta chains from one sample sequenced in a study of blood T cell repertoires in COVID-19. The table came from immunoSEQ multiplex PCR; TCRdb's copy has only in-frame clones and leaves some out. This table holds around 380,000 clones, more than 70% found once. The sample taken for sequencing was PBMCs or T cells enriched from blood (not recorded which). The receptors shown here come from a man aged 25-40 years who had recovered from COVID-19.

This chain uses TRBV30 with TRBJ2-1, with D possibly TRBD2 on 6 matching bases. Trimming pared 5 bases from V and 7 bases from J, leaving 15 bases between. The V gene's germline CDR1 is GTSNPN and CDR2 SVGIG (reference sequence). The CDR3 contains 13 residues. This CDR3 reads CAWHIAARNEQFF. CDR3 coding DNA: TGTGCCTGGCACATAGCGGCGAGGAATGAGCAGTTCTTC.

The chain is built from TRBV10-3 and TRBJ2-7, with a weak D call TRBD1 (5 bases). CDR1 and CDR2 from the germline V gene are ENHRY and SYGVKD. CDR3 length equals 14 residues. Trimming removed 4 bases from V and 0 bases from J, with 10 bases in between. The CDR3 is CAISATGNSYEQYF. DNA of the CDR3: TGTGCCATCAGTGCAACAGGTAACTCCTACGAGCAGTACTTC.

The CDR3 DNA reads as TGTGCCAGTGGACACGGTTTGAACACCGGGGAGCTGTTTTTT. Encoded protein: CASGHGLNTGELFF. The V call is TRBV25-1, the J call TRBJ2-2, with D possibly being TRBD1 (5 bases). Germline-derived CDR1 and CDR2 are MGHDK and SYGVNS. The CDR3 runs 14 residues. The V gene lost 9 bases and the J gene lost 1 base, with 12 bases spanning the gap.

Here the CDR3 DNA reads TGTGCCAGCTCACCGCAGGGGGCCTCACTTTACAATGAGCAGTTCTTC. Translating gives CASSPQGASLYNEQFF. V usage is TRBV18 and J usage is TRBJ2-1; TRBD1 matches 8 bases. Per germline, CDR1 KGHSH and CDR2 LQKENI. V shed 3 bases, J shed 4 bases, and the junction held 8 bases outside the gene matches. The CDR3 spans 16 residues.

V is TRBV6-6 and J is TRBJ2-1; 7 nucleotides line up with TRBD1. J gave up 2 bases and V 2 bases, and 3 bases lay outside the gene matches. CDR1 is MNHNY, CDR2 SVGAGI, per germline (reference sequence). The length of the CDR3 is 15 residues. DNA for the CDR3: TGTGCCAGCAGTTACGTTCAGGGGGCCTACAATGAGCAGTTCTTC. It translates to CASSYVQGAYNEQFF.

This rearrangement joins TRBV10-2 to TRBJ2-2; tentative D call: TRBD2 (5 bases). This CDR3 comprises 13 residues. The V end lost 6 bases, the J end lost 4 bases, and 9 bases lay between the germline ends. Germline CDR1 is WSHSY and CDR2 is SAAADI. The CDR3 nucleotides are TGCGCCAGCAGCTCCCGGGGCACCGGGGAGCTGTTTTTT. Encoded protein: CASSSRGTGELFF.

CDR3 in amino acids: CASSMKGSSYNSPLHF. The DNA for the CDR3 is TGTGCCAGTAGTATGAAAGGGAGCTCCTATAATTCACCCCTCCACTTT. J is TRBJ1-6 and V is TRBV19; D not resolved. V shed 3 bases and J shed 0 bases, with 9 bases lying between them. The CDR3 has 16 amino acids. The germline gives CDR1 LNHDA, CDR2 SQIVND (reference sequence).

This clone has a single count. The V call is TRBV25-1, the J call TRBJ1-1; TRBD1 might be the D (5 bases). The V and J ends lost 2 bases and 1 base respectively, with 14 bases between them. Germline V gene sequence: CDR1 MGHDK, CDR2 SYGVNS. The CDR3 spans 16 residues. Here the CDR3 DNA reads TGTGCCAGCAGTGAAATGGGCCCAGGGTCGAACACTGAAGCTTTCTTT. It specifies CASSEMGPGSNTEAFF.

The chain employs TRBV30 and TRBJ1-1; D is unclear. Germline V gives CDR1 GTSNPN, CDR2 SVGIG (reference sequence). The CDR3 totals 14 residues. Trimming took 1 base from V and 0 from J, leaving 9 bases between them. The CDR3 DNA sequence: TGTGCCTGGAGTGGCGGGGTTTTGAACACTGAAGCTTTCTTT. It specifies CAWSGGVLNTEAFF.

The chain couples TRBV7-2 to TRBJ2-1; 8 bases are shared with TRBD1. The CDR3 sequence is 16 residues long. Germline CDR1 and CDR2: SGHTA and FQGNSA. V was pared by 1 base and J by 7 bases, with 9 bases of the junction left unmatched. Here the CDR3 DNA reads TGTGCCAGCAGCTTAGTGGCAGGGGGCGCAAAAAATGAGCAGTTCTTC. Protein: CASSLVAGGAKNEQFF.

This chain links TRBV12-3 or TRBV12-4 with TRBJ1-2, with 7 bases matching TRBD1. This CDR3 contains 13 residues. Losses at the gene ends were 5 bases for V and 3 bases for J; bases not matched to a gene: 3. DNA of the CDR3: TGTGCCAGCAGTCTAGACAGGGACTATGGCTACACCTTC. As protein: CASSLDRDYGYTF.

J is TRBJ1-5 and V is TRBV12-3 or TRBV12-4, with 7 bases fitting TRBD1. This CDR3 spans 12 amino acids. The V and J ends lost 6 bases and 11 bases, in that order; junction bases with no gene match: 7. Written as DNA, the CDR3 is TGTGCCAGCAGCCAATCCAGGGGGACCCAGCATTTT. Protein sequence: CASSQSRGTQHF.

V and J are TRBV9 and TRBJ1-5; tentatively, D is TRBD1 (6 bases). The CDR3 sequence is 15 residues long. Germline CDR1 SGDLS, CDR2 YYNGEE. Between the trimmed V and J ends, which lost 0 bases and 3 bases, there was a span of 10 bases. The CDR3 DNA follows: TGTGCCAGCAGCGTAGCAGGGGAGTCCAATCAGCCCCAGCATTTT. Translation: CASSVAGESNQPQHF.

The gene calls are TRBV11-2 and TRBJ1-6, with D hard to call. V was cut by 1 base and J by 10 bases, with 11 bases left in between. This CDR3 comprises 14 residues. Germline values: CDR1 SGHAT, CDR2 FQNNGV. In DNA, the CDR3 is TGTGCCAGCAGCTTAGGTAGTAACCCCTCACCCCTCCACTTT. This codes for CASSLGSNPSPLHF.

This chain links TRBV13 with TRBJ1-1, with TRBD1 as a possible D gene (5 bases). This CDR3 has 15 amino acids. V gave up 6 bases and J gave up 3 bases, with 17 bases separating them. From germline, CDR1 is PRHDT and CDR2 FYEKMQ (reference sequence). The CDR3 nucleotides are TGTGCCAGCAGATCCACCCGCGGGGGGGACACTGAAGCTTTCTTT. This translates into CASRSTRGGDTEAFF. The full variable domain, its missing parts supplied by reference TRBV13 and TRBJ1-1, is AAGVIQSPRHLIKEKRETATLKCYPIPRHDTVYWYQQGPGQDPQFLISFYEKMQSDKGSIPDRFSAQQFSDYHSELNMSSLELGDSALYFCASRSTRGGDTEAFFGQGTRLTVV.

The rearrangement links TRBV7-9 to TRBJ2-1, with 11 bases that match TRBD1. V gave up 5 bases and J gave up 7 bases; unmatched junction bases: 13. From germline, CDR1 is SEHNR and CDR2 FQNEAQ (reference sequence). The length of the CDR3 is 17 residues. The CDR3 region has the DNA TGTGCCAGCAGCCCCTCCGAAGGGGACAGGGGGTTTAATGAGCAGTTCTTC. Translating gives CASSPSEGDRGFNEQFF.

This clone was observed once. J is TRBJ1-3 and V is TRBV7-2, with 9 bases identical to TRBD1. Germline V CDR1 and CDR2: SGHTA, FQGNSA. The V and J ends lost 7 bases and 8 bases, in that order; junction bases with no gene match: 9. The CDR3 is 14 residues long. The DNA for the CDR3 is TGTGCCAGCACCCTCACGACAGGGGGTGACACCATATATTTT. Its translation is CASTLTTGGDTIYF.

This chain uses TRBV27 with TRBJ2-5; unclear D gene. In germline, CDR1 is MNHEY, CDR2 SMNVEV (reference sequence). Trimming shortened V by 6 bases and J by 0 bases, and 5 bases separated the two germline ends. This CDR3 is 12 amino acids long. CDR3 in amino acids: CASSRNQETQYF. In DNA form, the CDR3 reads TGTGCCAGCAGCCGTAACCAAGAGACCCAGTACTTC.

This chain connects TRBV2 to TRBJ1-1, with D tentatively TRBD1 (5 bases). CDR1 is SNHLY and CDR2 is FYNNEI in the germline V gene. CDR3 length: 15 amino acids. Deletions cut 6 bases from V and 3 bases from J, with 17 bases between. The CDR3 bases are TGTGCCAGCAGGGCCCAGGCCCCAGGGTACACTGAAGCTTTCTTT. This gives the protein CASRAQAPGYTEAFF.

As concerns this clone: No DNA is shown, since the ends of the CDR3 on it are uncertain; the CDR3 is the one TCRdb lists. V is TRBV11-2 and J is TRBJ1-4. The CDR3 sequence runs 13 residues, both termini included. Per the germline V gene, CDR1 is SGHAT and CDR2 is FQNNGV. The chain's CDR3 is CASSSSGEEKLFF.

The V and J genes are TRBV7-9 and TRBJ1-2, with 7 nucleotides matching TRBD1. The CDR3 spans 14 residues. J lost 6 bases, V lost 2 bases, and 6 bases had no gene match. Germline loops: CDR1 SEHNR, CDR2 FQNEAQ (reference sequence). DNA of the CDR3: TGTGCCAGCAGCTTAAGCGACAGGGATAATGGCTACACCTTC. Translated, it gives CASSLSDRDNGYTF.

The rearrangement joins TRBV7-9 to TRBJ1-1; D unresolved. V gave up 1 base and J gave up 5 bases, with 11 bases separating them. Germline V gene data show CDR1 as SEHNR and CDR2 as FQNEAQ (reference sequence). CDR3 length: 14 amino acids. CDR3 in DNA: TGTGCCAGCAGCTTAGGAGGGCTCGGAACTGAAGCTTTCTTT. This encodes CASSLGGLGTEAFF.

The rearrangement uses TRBV13 and TRBJ1-1; D uncertain. The V end lost 5 bases, the J end lost 0 bases, and 10 bases lay between the germline ends. CDR1 and CDR2 from the germline V gene are PRHDT and FYEKMQ (reference sequence). This CDR3 spans 14 amino acids. The CDR3 here is CASSRGRMNTEAFF. CDR3 DNA sequence: TGTGCCAGCAGCAGAGGGCGCATGAACACTGAAGCTTTCTTT.

This chain links TRBV20-1 with TRBJ1-4; D is undetermined. The V gene's germline CDR1 is DFQATT and CDR2 SNEGSKA (reference sequence). Trimming left V 3 bases short and J 7 bases short, with 12 bases between. This CDR3 is 13 amino acids long. Here the CDR3 reads CSASGGSSEKLFF. CDR3 in DNA: TGCAGTGCTAGTGGTGGTTCGAGTGAAAAACTGTTTTTT.

This clone was counted only a few times. The chain is built from TRBV12-5 and TRBJ1-6, with 7 nucleotides matching TRBD1. Losses at the gene ends were 2 bases for V and 8 bases for J; bases not matched to a gene: 6. Germline V gene data show CDR1 as LGHNT and CDR2 as FRNRAP. The CDR3 is 15 residues long. CDR3 coding DNA: TGTGCTAGTGGTTTGACCCGGGACAGACATTCACCCCTCCACTTT. Its protein product is CASGLTRDRHSPLHF.

This clone was seen a handful of times. This chain connects TRBV7-8 to TRBJ2-7; D possibly corresponds to TRBD1 (6 bases). Germline CDR1 SGHVS, CDR2 FQNEAQ. The CDR3 has 14 amino acids. Trimming left V 5 bases short and J 5 bases short, with 16 bases between. This CDR3 reads CASSERRTGNEQYF. In DNA form, the CDR3 reads TGTGCCAGCAGCGAACGGAGAACAGGGAACGAGCAGTACTTC.

V usage is TRBV7-2 and J usage is TRBJ1-1; possibly TRBD1 for D (6 bases). This CDR3 comprises 14 residues. V lost 1 base and J 6 bases, leaving 12 bases between the germline ends. Germline-derived CDR1 and CDR2 are SGHTA and FQGNSA. CDR3 region: CASSLGGGRSEAFF. Written as DNA, the CDR3 is TGTGCCAGCAGCTTAGGGGGGGGCAGGTCTGAAGCTTTCTTT.

This rearrangement joins TRBV5-1 to TRBJ1-6; 7 bases are shared with TRBD1. V was clipped by 4 bases and J by 3 bases; unmatched bases: 7. Germline V CDR1 and CDR2: SGHRS, YFSETQ. This CDR3 spans 16 amino acids. CDR3 protein: CASSPGAGGYNSPLHF. In DNA form, the CDR3 reads TGCGCCAGCAGCCCGGGGGCAGGGGGCTATAATTCACCCCTCCACTTT. The variable domain in full, completed from reference TRBV5-1 and TRBJ1-6, reads KAGVTQTPRYLIKTRGQQVTLSCSPISGHRSVSWYQQTPGQGLQFLFEYFSETQRNKGNFPGRFSGRQFSNSRSEMNVSTLELGDSALYLCASSPGAGGYNSPLHFGNGTRLTVT.

This sequence joins TRBV5-6 and TRBJ2-1; 8 bases are a match to TRBD2. This CDR3 spans 17 amino acids. V dropped 4 bases and J dropped 2; count of bases not matched to a gene: 11. CDR1 and CDR2 from the germline V gene are SGHDT and YYEEEE. Here the CDR3 reads CASSQPIAGMTYNEQFF. The CDR3, as DNA: TGTGCCAGCAGCCAACCAATAGCGGGGATGACCTACAATGAGCAGTTCTTC.

This clone has just a few counts. The chain links TRBV19 to TRBJ1-2; no definite D call. CDR3 length: 10 amino acids. Germline V gene sequence: CDR1 LNHDA, CDR2 SQIVND (reference sequence). V shed 10 bases and J shed 6 bases, with 9 bases lying between them. For the CDR3, the DNA is TGTGCCAATGGAGAGGATGGCTACACCTTC. This gives the protein CANGEDGYTF.